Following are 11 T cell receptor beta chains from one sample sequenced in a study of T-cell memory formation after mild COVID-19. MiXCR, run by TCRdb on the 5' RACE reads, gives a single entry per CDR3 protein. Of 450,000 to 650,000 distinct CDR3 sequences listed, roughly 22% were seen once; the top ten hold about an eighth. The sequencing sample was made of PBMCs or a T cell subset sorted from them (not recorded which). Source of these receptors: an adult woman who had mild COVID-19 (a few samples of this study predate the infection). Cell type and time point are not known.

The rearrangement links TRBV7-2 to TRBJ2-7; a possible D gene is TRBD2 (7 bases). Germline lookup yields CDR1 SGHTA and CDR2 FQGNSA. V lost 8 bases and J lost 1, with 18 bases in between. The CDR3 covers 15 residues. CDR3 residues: CASASWGGLSYEQYF. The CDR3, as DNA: TGTGCCAGCGCCTCCTGGGGGGGGCTTTCCTACGAGCAGTACTTC.

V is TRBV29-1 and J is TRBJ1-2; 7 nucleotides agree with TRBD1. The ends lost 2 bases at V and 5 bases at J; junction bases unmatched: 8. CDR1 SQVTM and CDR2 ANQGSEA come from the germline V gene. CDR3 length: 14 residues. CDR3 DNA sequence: TGCAGCGTTGAAAGGGGGCGCTACCTTTATGGCTACACCTTC. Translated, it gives CSVERGRYLYGYTF. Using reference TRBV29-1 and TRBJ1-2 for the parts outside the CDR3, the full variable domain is SAVISQKPSRDICQRGTSLTIQCQVDSQVTMMFWYRQQPGQSLTLIATANQGSEATYESGFVIDKFPISRPNLTFSTLTVSNMSPEDSSIYLCSVERGRYLYGYTFGSGTRLTVV.

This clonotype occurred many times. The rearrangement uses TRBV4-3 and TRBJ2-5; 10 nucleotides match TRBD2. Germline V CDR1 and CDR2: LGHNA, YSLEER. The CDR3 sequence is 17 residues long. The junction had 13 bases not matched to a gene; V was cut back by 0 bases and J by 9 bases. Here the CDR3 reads CASSQEPAGGTGGAQYF. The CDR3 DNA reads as TGCGCCAGCAGCCAAGAACCAGCGGGAGGGACGGGGGGGGCCCAGTACTTC.

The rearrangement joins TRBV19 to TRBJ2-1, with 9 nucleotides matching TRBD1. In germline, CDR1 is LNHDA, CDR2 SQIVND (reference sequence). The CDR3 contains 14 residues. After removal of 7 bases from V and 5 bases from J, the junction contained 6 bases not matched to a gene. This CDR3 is CASTAGTGNNEQFF. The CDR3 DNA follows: TGTGCCAGTACCGCCGGGACAGGGAACAATGAGCAGTTCTTC.

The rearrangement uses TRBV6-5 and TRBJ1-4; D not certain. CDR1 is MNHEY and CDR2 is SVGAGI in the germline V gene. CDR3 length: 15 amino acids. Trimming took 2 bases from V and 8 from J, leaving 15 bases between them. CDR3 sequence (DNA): TGTGCCAGCAGTTACGGGAGTTTGACGGCCGAAAAACTGTTTTTT. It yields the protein CASSYGSLTAEKLFF.

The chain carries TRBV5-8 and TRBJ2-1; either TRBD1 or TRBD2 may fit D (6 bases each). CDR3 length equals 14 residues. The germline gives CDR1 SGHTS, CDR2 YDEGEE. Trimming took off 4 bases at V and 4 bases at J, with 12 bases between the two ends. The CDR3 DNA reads TGTGCCAGCAGCCGGGGGCGAGGGTACAATGAGCAGTTCTTC. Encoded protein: CASSRGRGYNEQFF.

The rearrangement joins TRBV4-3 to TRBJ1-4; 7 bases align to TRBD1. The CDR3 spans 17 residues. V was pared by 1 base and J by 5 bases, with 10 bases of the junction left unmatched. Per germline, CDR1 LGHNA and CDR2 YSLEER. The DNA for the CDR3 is TGCGCCAGCAGCCAAGGCGAGAGGACAGGTCGGAATGAAAAACTGTTTTTT. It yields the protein CASSQGERTGRNEKLFF.

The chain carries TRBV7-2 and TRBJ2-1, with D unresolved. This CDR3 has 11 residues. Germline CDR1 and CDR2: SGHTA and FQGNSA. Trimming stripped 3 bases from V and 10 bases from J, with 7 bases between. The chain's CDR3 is CASSFLDEQFF. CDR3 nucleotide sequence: TGTGCCAGCAGCTTCTTAGACGAGCAGTTCTTC.

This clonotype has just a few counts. Written as DNA, the CDR3 is TGTGCCAGCAGCGAGGGTCCCGGGGAGCTGTTTTTT. The encoded protein is CASSEGPGELFF. This chain connects TRBV9 to TRBJ2-2; D gene unclear. The CDR3 sequence is 12 residues long. With 3 bases removed from V and 6 bases from J, the gap between germline ends came to 6 bases. Germline CDR1 is SGDLS and CDR2 is YYNGEE.

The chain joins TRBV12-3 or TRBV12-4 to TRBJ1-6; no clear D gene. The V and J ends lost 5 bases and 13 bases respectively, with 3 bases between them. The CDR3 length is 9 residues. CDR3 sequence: CASSPPLHF. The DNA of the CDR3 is TGTGCCAGCAGTCCCCCCCTCCACTTT.

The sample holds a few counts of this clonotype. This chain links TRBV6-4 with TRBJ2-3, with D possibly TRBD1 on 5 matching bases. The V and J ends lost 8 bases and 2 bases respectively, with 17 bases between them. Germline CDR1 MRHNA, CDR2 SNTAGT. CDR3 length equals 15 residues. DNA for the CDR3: TGTGCCAGCTCACCAGGGATTTCGCACACAGATACGCAGTATTTT. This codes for CASSPGISHTDTQYF.